This T cell receptor beta chain comes out of a study of blood T cell repertoires in COVID-19. Study-wide context: The origin of the acute and convalescent COVID-19 samples was the United States, Italy and Spain. T cells, B-cell-depleted T cells, or PBMCs supplied cDNA or gDNA.

In the original workflow: Cell counts per sample came from amplifying reference gene primers. Generated by immunoSEQ multiplex PCR, the TCRdb table keeps only in-frame clones and is missing some. V and J calls plus clone size are reproduced from that table; the DNA served to infer D and trimming. The table has roughly 180,000 clones, roughly 81% seen once. Germline V gives CDR1 MDHEN, CDR2 SYDVKM. CDR3 length: 15 amino acids. The junction had 8 bases not matched to a gene; V was cut back by 4 bases and J by 5 bases. The sequence was collected from a woman aged 40 to 55 with COVID-19, enrolled during active disease. The sample was peripheral blood. The chain employs TRBV28 and TRBJ2-7, with TRBD1 matching over 10 bases. CDR3 amino acids: CASSSAGTGANEQYF. The DNA for the CDR3 is TGTGCCAGCAGTTCCGCAGGGACAGGGGCAAACGAGCAGTACTTC.